This T cell receptor (beta chain) was found in a study of blood T cell repertoires in COVID-19. Study in general: The origin of the acute and convalescent COVID-19 samples was the United States, Italy and Spain. PBMCs, B-cell-depleted T cells, or T cells provided the cDNA or gDNA that made up the material.

This CDR3 contains 17 residues. With 7 bases clipped from V and 3 bases from J, the junction kept 12 bases outside the gene matches. Per germline, CDR1 KGHDR and CDR2 SFDVKD. TCRdb's copy holds only in-frame clones and misses some; the assay was immunoSEQ multiplex PCR. The table has around 290,000 clones, 86% seen once. Donors of Cohort 3 who recovered were those that had two negative PCRs, clearance, or symptom resolution. The clonotype was recovered from a woman aged 18-29 years who had recovered from COVID-19. The sample was PBMCs or T cells enriched from blood (not recorded which). The V and J genes are TRBV24-1 and TRBJ2-1; 9 bases map to TRBD2. CDR3 sequence reads: CATRAFSGGVHYNEQFF. Written as DNA, the CDR3 is TGTGCCACCAGGGCCTTTAGCGGGGGAGTCCACTACAATGAGCAGTTCTTC.